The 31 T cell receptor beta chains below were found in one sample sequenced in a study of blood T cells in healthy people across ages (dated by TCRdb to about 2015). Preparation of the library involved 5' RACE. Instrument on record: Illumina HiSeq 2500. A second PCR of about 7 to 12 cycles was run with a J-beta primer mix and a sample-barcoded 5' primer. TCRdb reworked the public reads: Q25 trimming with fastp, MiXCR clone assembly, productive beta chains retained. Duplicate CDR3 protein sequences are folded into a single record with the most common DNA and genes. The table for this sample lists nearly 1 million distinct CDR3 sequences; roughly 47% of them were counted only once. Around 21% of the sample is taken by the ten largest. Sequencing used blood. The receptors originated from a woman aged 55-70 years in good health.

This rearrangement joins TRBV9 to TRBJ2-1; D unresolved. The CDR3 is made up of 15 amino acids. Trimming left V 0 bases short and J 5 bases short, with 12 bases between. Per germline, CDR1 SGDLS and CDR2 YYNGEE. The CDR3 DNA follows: TGTGCCAGCAGCGTAGCTTACCTCCTAAACAATGAGCAGTTCTTC. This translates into CASSVAYLLNNEQFF.

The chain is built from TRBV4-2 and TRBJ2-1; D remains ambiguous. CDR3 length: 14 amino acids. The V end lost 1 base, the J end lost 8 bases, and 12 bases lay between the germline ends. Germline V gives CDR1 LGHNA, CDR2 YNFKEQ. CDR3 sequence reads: CASSQGGKWDEQFF. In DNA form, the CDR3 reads TGTGCCAGCAGCCAAGGCGGAAAGTGGGATGAGCAGTTCTTC.

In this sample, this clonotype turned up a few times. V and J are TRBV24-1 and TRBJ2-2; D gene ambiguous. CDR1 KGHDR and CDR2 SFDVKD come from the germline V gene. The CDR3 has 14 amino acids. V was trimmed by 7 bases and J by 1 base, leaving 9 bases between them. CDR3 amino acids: CATSTNQNTGELFF. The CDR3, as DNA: TGTGCCACCAGCACCAACCAGAACACCGGGGAGCTGTTTTTT.

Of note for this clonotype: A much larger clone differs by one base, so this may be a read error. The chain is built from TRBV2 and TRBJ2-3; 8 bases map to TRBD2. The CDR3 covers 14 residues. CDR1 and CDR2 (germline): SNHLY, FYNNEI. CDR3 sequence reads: CASTREESTATQYF. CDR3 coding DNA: TGTGCCAGCACGCGGGAGGAGAGCACAGCTACGCAGTATTTT.

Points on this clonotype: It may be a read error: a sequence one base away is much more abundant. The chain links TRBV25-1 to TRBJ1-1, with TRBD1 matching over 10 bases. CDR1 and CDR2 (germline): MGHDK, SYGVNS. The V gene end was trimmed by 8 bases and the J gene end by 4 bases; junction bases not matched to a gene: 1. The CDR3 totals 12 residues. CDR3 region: CASGQGGTEAFF. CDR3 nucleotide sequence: TGTGCCAGCGGACAGGGGGGCACTGAAGCTTTCTTT.

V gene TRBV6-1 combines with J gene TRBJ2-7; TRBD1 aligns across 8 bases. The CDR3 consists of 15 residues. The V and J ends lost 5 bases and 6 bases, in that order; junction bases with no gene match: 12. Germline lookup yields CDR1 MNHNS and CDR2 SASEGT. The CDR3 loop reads CASSSPDRVYTEQYF. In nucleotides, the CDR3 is TGTGCCAGCAGTTCCCCGGACAGGGTGTATACCGAGCAGTACTTC.

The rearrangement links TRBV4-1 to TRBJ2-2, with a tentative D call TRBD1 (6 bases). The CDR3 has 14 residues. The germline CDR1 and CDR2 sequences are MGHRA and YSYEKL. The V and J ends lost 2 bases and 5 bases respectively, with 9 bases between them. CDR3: CASSQLGQTGELFF. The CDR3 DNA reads TGCGCCAGCAGCCAACTCGGACAGACCGGGGAGCTGTTTTTT.

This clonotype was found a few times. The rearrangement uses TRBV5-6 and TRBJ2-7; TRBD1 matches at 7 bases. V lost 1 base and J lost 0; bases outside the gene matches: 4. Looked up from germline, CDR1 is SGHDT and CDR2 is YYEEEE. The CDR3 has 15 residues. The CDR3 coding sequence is TGTGCCAGCAGCTTGTTGGGGACAGACTCCTACGAGCAGTACTTC. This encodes CASSLLGTDSYEQYF. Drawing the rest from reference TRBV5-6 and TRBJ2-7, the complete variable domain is DAGVTQSPTHLIKTRGQQVTLRCSPKSGHDTVSWYQQALGQGPQFIFQYYEEEERQRGNFPDRFSGHQFPNYSSELNVNALLLGDSALYLCASSLLGTDSYEQYFGPGTRLTVT.

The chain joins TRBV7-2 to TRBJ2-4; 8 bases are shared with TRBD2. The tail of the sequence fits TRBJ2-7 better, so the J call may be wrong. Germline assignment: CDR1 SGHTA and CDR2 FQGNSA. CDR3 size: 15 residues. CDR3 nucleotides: TGTGCCAGCAGCTCACTCCCGGGGGGGGCCTACGAGCAGTACTTC. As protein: CASSSLPGGAYEQYF.

The CDR3 DNA sequence: TGTGCCAGCAGCCCAGGTGTTCGGGCTTCAACCTACGAGCAGTACTTC. Amino acids: CASSPGVRASTYEQYF. This sequence joins TRBV14 and TRBJ2-7; D gene uncertain. CDR3 length equals 16 residues. In germline, CDR1 is SGHDN, CDR2 FVKESK. The V end lost 4 bases, the J end lost 2 bases, and 18 bases lay between the germline ends.

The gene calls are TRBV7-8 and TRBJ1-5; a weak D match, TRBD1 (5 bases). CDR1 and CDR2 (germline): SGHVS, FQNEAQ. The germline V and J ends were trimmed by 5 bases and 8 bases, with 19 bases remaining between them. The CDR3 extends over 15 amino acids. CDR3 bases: TGTGCCAGCAGCCACCGGGACCCAACGGCGGAGCCCCAGCATTTT. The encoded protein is CASSHRDPTAEPQHF.

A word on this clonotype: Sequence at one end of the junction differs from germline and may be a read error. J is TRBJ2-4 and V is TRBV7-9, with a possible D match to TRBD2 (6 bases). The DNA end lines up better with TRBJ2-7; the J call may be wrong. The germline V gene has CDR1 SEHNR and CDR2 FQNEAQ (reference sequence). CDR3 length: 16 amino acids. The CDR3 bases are TGTGCCAGCAGCCCACGACTAGGAACAGGCTCCGACGAGCAGTACTTC. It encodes CASSPRLGTGSDEQYF.

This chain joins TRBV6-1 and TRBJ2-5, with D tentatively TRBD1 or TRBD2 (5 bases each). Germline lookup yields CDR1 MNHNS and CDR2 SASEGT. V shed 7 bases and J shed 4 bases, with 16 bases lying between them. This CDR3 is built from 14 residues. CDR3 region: CASKAGTNVETQYF. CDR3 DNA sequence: TGTGCCAGCAAAGCTGGGACCAACGTAGAGACCCAGTACTTC.

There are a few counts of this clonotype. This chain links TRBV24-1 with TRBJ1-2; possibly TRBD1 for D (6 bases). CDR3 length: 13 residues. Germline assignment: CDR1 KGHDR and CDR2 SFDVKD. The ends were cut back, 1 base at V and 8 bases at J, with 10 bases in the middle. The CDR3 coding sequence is TGTGCCACCAGTGATTTCCAGGGGCGCGGCTACACCTTC. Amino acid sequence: CATSDFQGRGYTF.

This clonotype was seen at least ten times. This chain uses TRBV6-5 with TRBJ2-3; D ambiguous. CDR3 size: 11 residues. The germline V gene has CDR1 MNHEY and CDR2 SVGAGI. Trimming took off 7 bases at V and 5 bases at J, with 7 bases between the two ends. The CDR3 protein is CASTRGDTQYF. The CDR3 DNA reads TGTGCCAGCACCCGTGGAGATACGCAGTATTTT.

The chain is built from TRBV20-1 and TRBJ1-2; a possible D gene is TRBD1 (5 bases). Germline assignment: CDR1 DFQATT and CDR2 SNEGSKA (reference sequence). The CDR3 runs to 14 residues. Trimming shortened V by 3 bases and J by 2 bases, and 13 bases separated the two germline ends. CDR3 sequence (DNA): TGCAGTGCTAGGGGGCCAGAAACCAACTATGGCTACACCTTC. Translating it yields CSARGPETNYGYTF.

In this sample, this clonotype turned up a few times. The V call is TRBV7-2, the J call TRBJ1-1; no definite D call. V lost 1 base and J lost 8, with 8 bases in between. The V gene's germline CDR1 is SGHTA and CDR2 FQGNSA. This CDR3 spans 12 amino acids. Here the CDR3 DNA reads TGTGCCAGCAGCTTAGTCCGAACCGAAGCTTTCTTT. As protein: CASSLVRTEAFF.

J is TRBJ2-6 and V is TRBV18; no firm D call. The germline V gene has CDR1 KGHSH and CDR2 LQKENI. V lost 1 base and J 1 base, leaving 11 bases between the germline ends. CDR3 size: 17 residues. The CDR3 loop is CASSPQGGRSGANVLTF. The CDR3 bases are TGTGCCAGCTCACCACAGGGTGGCAGGTCTGGGGCCAACGTCCTGACTTTC.

CDR3 DNA: TGTGCCAGCAGCTTGTTAGGAACAGGGGGCCGCGAGCAGTACTTC. Translating it yields CASSLLGTGGREQYF. The chain has TRBV5-6 and TRBJ2-4, with TRBD1 matching 9 bases. The J call is in doubt because the DNA end fits TRBJ2-7 better. CDR1 is SGHDT, CDR2 YYEEEE, per germline. The CDR3 totals 15 residues.

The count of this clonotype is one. The CDR3 loop is CASSKVGTGANTDTQYF. In DNA form, the CDR3 reads TGCGCCAGCAGCAAAGTCGGGACAGGGGCCAACACAGATACGCAGTATTTT. The V call is TRBV4-1, the J call TRBJ2-3, with 10 bases lining up with TRBD1. The CDR3 is made up of 17 amino acids. Trimming removed 5 bases from V and 2 bases from J; junction bases left unmatched: 10. CDR1 is MGHRA and CDR2 is YSYEKL in the germline V gene.

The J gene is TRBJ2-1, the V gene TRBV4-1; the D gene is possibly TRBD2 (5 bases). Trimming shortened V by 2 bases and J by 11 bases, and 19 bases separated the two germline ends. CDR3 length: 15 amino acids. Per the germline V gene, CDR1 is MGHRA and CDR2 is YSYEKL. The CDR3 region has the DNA TGCGCCAGCAGCCAACGAGATGTACAATTCGGGAAGCAGTTCTTC. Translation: CASSQRDVQFGKQFF.

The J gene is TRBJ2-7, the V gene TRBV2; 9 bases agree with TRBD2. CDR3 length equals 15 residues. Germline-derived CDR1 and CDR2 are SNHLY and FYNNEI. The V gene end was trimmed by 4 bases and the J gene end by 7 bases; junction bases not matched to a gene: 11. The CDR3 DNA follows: TGTGCCAGCAGTGTTAGCGGGAGCGTCTACGATGAGCAGTACTTC. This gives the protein CASSVSGSVYDEQYF.

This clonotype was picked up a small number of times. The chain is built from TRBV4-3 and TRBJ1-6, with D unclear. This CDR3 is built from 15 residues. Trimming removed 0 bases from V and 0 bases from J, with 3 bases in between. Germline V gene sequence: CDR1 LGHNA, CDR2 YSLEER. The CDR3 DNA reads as TGCGCCAGCAGCCAAGACAGCTCCTATAATTCACCCCTCCACTTT. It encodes CASSQDSSYNSPLHF.

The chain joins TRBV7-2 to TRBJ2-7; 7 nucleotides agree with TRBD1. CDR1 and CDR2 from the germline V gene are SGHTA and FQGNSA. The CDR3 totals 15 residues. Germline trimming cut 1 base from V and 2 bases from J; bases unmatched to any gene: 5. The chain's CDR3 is CASSLGTGIAYEQYF. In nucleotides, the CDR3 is TGTGCCAGCAGCTTAGGGACAGGCATTGCCTACGAGCAGTACTTC.

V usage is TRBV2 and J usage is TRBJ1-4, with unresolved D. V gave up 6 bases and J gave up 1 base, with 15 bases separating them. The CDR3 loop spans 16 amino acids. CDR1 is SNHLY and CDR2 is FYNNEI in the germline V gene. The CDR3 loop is CASRKAERLTNEKLFF. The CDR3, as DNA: TGTGCCAGCAGGAAGGCCGAGAGATTAACTAATGAAAAACTGTTTTTT.

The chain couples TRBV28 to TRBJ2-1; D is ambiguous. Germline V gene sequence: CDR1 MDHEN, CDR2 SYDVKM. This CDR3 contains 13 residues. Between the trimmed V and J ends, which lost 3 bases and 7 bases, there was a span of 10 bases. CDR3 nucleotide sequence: TGTGCCAGCAGTTTGCCGGCTAAAAATGAGCAGTTCTTC. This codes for CASSLPAKNEQFF. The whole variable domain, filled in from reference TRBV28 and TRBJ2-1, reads DVKVTQSSRYLVKRTGEKVFLECVQDMDHENMFWYRQDPGLGLRLIYFSYDVKMKEKGDIPEGYSVSREKKERFSLILESASTNQTSMYLCASSLPAKNEQFFGPGTRLTVL.

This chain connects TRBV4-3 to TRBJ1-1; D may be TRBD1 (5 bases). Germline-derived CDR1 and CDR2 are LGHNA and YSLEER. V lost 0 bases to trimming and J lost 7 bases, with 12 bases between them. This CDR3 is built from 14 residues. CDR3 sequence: CASSQDVGRDEAFF. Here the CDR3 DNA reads TGCGCCAGCAGCCAAGATGTGGGACGGGATGAAGCTTTCTTT.

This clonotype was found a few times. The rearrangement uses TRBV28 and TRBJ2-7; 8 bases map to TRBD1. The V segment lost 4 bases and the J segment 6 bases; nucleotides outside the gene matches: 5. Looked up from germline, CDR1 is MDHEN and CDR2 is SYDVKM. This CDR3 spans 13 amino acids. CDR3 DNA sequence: TGTGCCAGCAGTTGGGACAGGCGGCGCGAGCAGTACTTC. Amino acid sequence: CASSWDRRREQYF.

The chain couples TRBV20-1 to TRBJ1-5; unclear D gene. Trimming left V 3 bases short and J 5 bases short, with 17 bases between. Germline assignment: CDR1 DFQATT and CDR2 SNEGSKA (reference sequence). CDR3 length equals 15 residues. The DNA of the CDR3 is TGCAGTGCTAGCCCCCTCGGCGGGGAACATCAGCCCCAGCATTTT. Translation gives CSASPLGGEHQPQHF.

The CDR3 DNA is TGTGCCAGCAGTTTAGATTTTGGGGATTGGTATGGCTACACCTTC. It codes for CASSLDFGDWYGYTF. This chain connects TRBV12-3 or TRBV12-4 to TRBJ1-2; no clear D. V lost 1 base, J lost 5 bases, and 14 bases lay in between. The CDR3 runs 15 residues.

This CDR3 reads CASSIRTTVTYEQYF. CDR3 DNA sequence: TGTGCCAGCAGCATACGGACTACTGTAACCTACGAGCAGTACTTC. The V and J genes are TRBV28 and TRBJ2-7, with a weak D call TRBD2 (6 bases). Germline CDR1 and CDR2: MDHEN and SYDVKM. Trimming shortened V by 6 bases and J by 2 bases, and 17 bases separated the two germline ends. This CDR3 region has 15 residues.